The 19 T cell receptor beta chains below come from one sample, sequenced in a study of shared clonotypes between healthy human individuals. Repertoires were generated with immunoSEQ multiplex PCR, while TCRdb's copy carries only in-frame clones and drops some. The sample consists of just over 95,000 clones, around two thirds of them appearing once. Specimen: memory CD8+ T cells sorted from blood. The subset is: CD45RO+ cells pooled with CCR7-negative TemRA cells. The receptors were sampled from a man aged 25-45 years in good health.

V gene TRBV2 combines with J gene TRBJ1-4; weak D call: TRBD1 (5 bases). V gave up 8 bases and J gave up 11 bases, with 15 bases separating them. The CDR3 covers 12 residues. In germline, CDR1 is SNHLY, CDR2 FYNNEI. The CDR3: CASSNGDGKLFF. CDR3 in DNA: TGTGCCAGCTCGAACGGGGACGGTAAACTGTTTTTT.

J is TRBJ2-6 and V is TRBV7-9, with D perhaps TRBD1 (5 bases). Per the germline V gene, CDR1 is SEHNR and CDR2 is FQNEAQ (reference sequence). This CDR3 has 18 residues. V gave up 7 bases and J gave up 4 bases, with 23 bases separating them. DNA of the CDR3: TGTGCCAGCACCTCTTTTATAATATCAGGGTCGGGGGCCAACGTCCTGACTTTC. Translated, it gives CASTSFIISGSGANVLTF.

This clone occurred a few times. The chain combines TRBV28 with TRBJ2-7; no firm D call. V was clipped by 4 bases and J by 4 bases, with 8 bases between them. CDR3 length: 12 residues. Per the germline V gene, CDR1 is MDHEN and CDR2 is SYDVKM. This CDR3 is CASSYDTYEQYF. CDR3 in DNA: TGTGCCAGCAGTTACGACACGTACGAGCAGTACTTC.

The CDR3 DNA is TGCGCCAGCAGCTTTAAATCTAGCGGGAGTGCGTCCTACGAGCAGTACTTC. It specifies CASSFKSSGSASYEQYF. The rearrangement links TRBV5-1 to TRBJ2-7; the match to TRBD2 covers 10 bases. V was pared by 2 bases and J by 1 base, with 9 bases of the junction left unmatched. The CDR3 contains 17 residues. Per the germline V gene, CDR1 is SGHRS and CDR2 is YFSETQ.

This clone was counted a few times. The V call is TRBV18, the J call TRBJ2-3; D ambiguous. V was shortened by 3 bases and J by 4 bases, with 11 bases between the two germline ends. Germline CDR1 KGHSH, CDR2 LQKENI. This CDR3 has 14 residues. The CDR3 bases are TGTGCCAGCTCACCCATCCTTTTGGCAGATACGCAGTATTTT. It specifies CASSPILLADTQYF.

Regarding this clone: This could be a read error, since a much larger clone is one nucleotide away. J is TRBJ2-7 and V is TRBV28, with D perhaps given as TRBD1 or TRBD2 (6 bases each). Germline V CDR1 and CDR2: MDHEN, SYDVKM. The ends were cut back, 5 bases at V and 3 bases at J, with 11 bases in the middle. CDR3 length: 13 amino acids. CDR3 bases: TGTGCCAGCAGTCCGGGGGCCGACTACGAGCAGTACTTC. Protein: CASSPGADYEQYF. Full variable domain (rest looked up from reference TRBV28 and TRBJ2-7): DVKVTQSSRYLVKRTGEKVFLECVQDMDHENMFWYRQDPGLGLRLIYFSYDVKMKEKGDIPEGYSVSREKKERFSLILESASTNQTSMYLCASSPGADYEQYFGPGTRLTVT.

This chain connects TRBV27 to TRBJ2-7; 7 positions match TRBD1. The junction had 10 bases not matched to a gene; V was cut back by 5 bases and J by 3 bases. The CDR3 length is 15 residues. Germline lookup yields CDR1 MNHEY and CDR2 SMNVEV (reference sequence). This CDR3 reads CASSKRQGLGYEQYF. CDR3 in DNA: TGTGCCAGCAGTAAACGACAGGGTTTGGGCTACGAGCAGTACTTC.

The chain has TRBV19 and TRBJ2-7; 8 bases are a match to TRBD2. CDR3 length: 15 residues. Germline lookup yields CDR1 LNHDA and CDR2 SQIVND (reference sequence). V gave up 5 bases and J gave up 4 bases; unmatched junction bases: 10. The CDR3 reads CASSPQPTSVYEQYF. The CDR3 DNA sequence: TGTGCCAGTAGTCCCCAACCGACTAGCGTATACGAGCAGTACTTC.

The chain combines TRBV30 with TRBJ1-2; 7 bases are a match to TRBD1. CDR3 length: 15 residues. The trim removed 1 base at V and 2 bases at J, leaving 7 bases unmatched. CDR1 GTSNPN and CDR2 SVGIG come from the germline V gene (reference sequence). The CDR3 spells CAWSGDQGGNYGYTF. The CDR3 coding sequence is TGTGCCTGGAGTGGAGATCAGGGGGGAAACTATGGCTACACCTTC.

The CDR3 nucleotides read TGTGCCAGCACCCGAGGTTACACTCACTATGGCTACACCTTC. Protein product: CASTRGYTHYGYTF. The rearrangement joins TRBV28 to TRBJ1-2; D unclear. Germline lookup yields CDR1 MDHEN and CDR2 SYDVKM. The CDR3 is 14 amino acids. Trimming stripped 7 bases from V and 3 bases from J, with 15 bases between.

In regard to this clone: Different DNA sequences within this sample yield the same CDR3. The chain employs TRBV25-1 and TRBJ2-7; D is undetermined. The CDR3 runs 12 residues. Trimming took off 3 bases at V and 2 bases at J, with 5 bases between the two ends. Germline V CDR1 and CDR2: MGHDK, SYGVNS. The CDR3 coding sequence is TGTGCCAGCAGTGACCAGACCTACGAGCAGTACTTC. Its translation: CASSDQTYEQYF.

The V and J genes are TRBV5-6 and TRBJ1-2; D is ambiguous. The germline gives CDR1 SGHDT, CDR2 YYEEEE. V was clipped by 6 bases and J by 5 bases, with 20 bases between them. This CDR3 comprises 15 residues. CDR3 bases: TGTGCCAGCAACTATTACAATGGACCGACTTATGGCTACACCTTC. It encodes CASNYYNGPTYGYTF. The entire variable domain, with the rest obtained from reference TRBV5-6 and TRBJ1-2, is as follows: DAGVTQSPTHLIKTRGQQVTLRCSPKSGHDTVSWYQQALGQGPQFIFQYYEEEERQRGNFPDRFSGHQFPNYSSELNVNALLLGDSALYLCASNYYNGPTYGYTFGSGTRLTVV.

The genes are TRBV6-5 and TRBJ1-2; D perhaps matches TRBD1 (5 bases). This CDR3 spans 14 amino acids. The V end was cut by 8 bases, the J end by 6 bases, with 19 bases between. Per the germline V gene, CDR1 is MNHEY and CDR2 is SVGAGI. CDR3 region: CASRIFGGADGYTF. DNA of the CDR3: TGTGCCAGCCGGATATTCGGGGGTGCCGATGGCTACACCTTC.

This sequence joins TRBV28 and TRBJ2-1, with 9 bases that match TRBD1. Trimming took 1 base from V and 6 from J; bases not matched to a gene: 7. Looked up from germline, CDR1 is MDHEN and CDR2 is SYDVKM. The CDR3 is 16 residues long. The CDR3 DNA sequence: TGTGCCAGCAGTTTATTAGGGACAGGGCTTCCCAATGAGCAGTTCTTC. As protein: CASSLLGTGLPNEQFF.

The chain is built from TRBV2 and TRBJ2-7; TRBD1 matches at 9 bases. V lost 7 bases, J lost 3 bases, and 7 bases stayed unmatched. This CDR3 is built from 14 residues. Germline V lookup: CDR1 SNHLY, CDR2 FYNNEI. The CDR3 DNA follows: TGTGCCAGCAAAAGCACAGGGGGCTTCTACGAGCAGTACTTC. Residues: CASKSTGGFYEQYF.

The chain links TRBV5-1 to TRBJ2-3, with TRBD1 identical over 7 bases. Germline values: CDR1 SGHRS, CDR2 YFSETQ. The V gene end was trimmed by 4 bases and the J gene end by 1 base; junction bases not matched to a gene: 3. CDR3 length: 14 residues. This CDR3 reads CASSTGQGTDTQYF. The CDR3 DNA reads TGCGCCAGCAGCACCGGACAGGGCACAGATACGCAGTATTTT. Complete variable domain (other parts from reference TRBV5-1 and TRBJ2-3): KAGVTQTPRYLIKTRGQQVTLSCSPISGHRSVSWYQQTPGQGLQFLFEYFSETQRNKGNFPGRFSGRQFSNSRSEMNVSTLELGDSALYLCASSTGQGTDTQYFGPGTRLTVL.

This rearrangement joins TRBV19 to TRBJ2-3; the match to TRBD2 covers 10 bases. V dropped 4 bases and J dropped 2; count of bases not matched to a gene: 3. CDR1 and CDR2 (germline): LNHDA, SQIVND (reference sequence). The CDR3 has 15 amino acids. CDR3 amino acids: CASSRTSGLTDTQYF. The CDR3 DNA reads as TGTGCCAGTAGTAGGACTAGCGGACTCACAGATACGCAGTATTTT.

A note on this clone: The same CDR3 arises from other DNA sequences in this sample as well. CDR3 residues: CASSPGTGGGEQYF. The CDR3 bases are TGTGCCAGCAGCCCCGGGACAGGGGGAGGCGAGCAGTACTTC. V gene TRBV11-3 combines with J gene TRBJ2-7, with TRBD1 matching 11 bases. V was clipped by 5 bases and J by 6 bases; unmatched bases: 6. CDR3 length: 14 amino acids. Germline V CDR1 and CDR2: SGHNT, YENEEA.

The V and J genes are TRBV11-3 and TRBJ2-2, with TRBD1 identical over 10 bases. Germline CDR1 and CDR2: SGHNT and YENEEA. The junction had 4 bases not matched to a gene; V was cut back by 5 bases and J by 4 bases. This CDR3 has 15 amino acids. CDR3 sequence: CASSRDRGPTGELFF. In DNA form, the CDR3 reads TGTGCCAGCAGCCGAGACAGGGGGCCCACCGGGGAGCTGTTTTTT.